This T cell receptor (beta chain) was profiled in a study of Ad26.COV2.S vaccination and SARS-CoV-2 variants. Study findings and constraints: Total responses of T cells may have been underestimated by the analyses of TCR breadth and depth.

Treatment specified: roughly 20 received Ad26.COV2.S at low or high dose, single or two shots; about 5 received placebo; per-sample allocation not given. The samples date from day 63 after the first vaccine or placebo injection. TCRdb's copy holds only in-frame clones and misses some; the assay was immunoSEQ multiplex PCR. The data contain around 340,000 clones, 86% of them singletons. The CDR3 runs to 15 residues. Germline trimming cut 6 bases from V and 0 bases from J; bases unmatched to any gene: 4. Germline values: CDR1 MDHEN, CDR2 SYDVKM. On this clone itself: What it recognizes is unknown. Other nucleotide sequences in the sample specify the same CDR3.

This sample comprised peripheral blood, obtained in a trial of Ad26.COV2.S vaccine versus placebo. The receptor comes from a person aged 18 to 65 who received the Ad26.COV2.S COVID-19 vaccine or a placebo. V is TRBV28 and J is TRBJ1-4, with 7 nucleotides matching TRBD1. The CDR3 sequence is CASSPGGATNEKLFF. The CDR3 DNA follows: TGTGCCAGCAGCCCAGGGGGGGCAACTAATGAAAAACTGTTTTTT.